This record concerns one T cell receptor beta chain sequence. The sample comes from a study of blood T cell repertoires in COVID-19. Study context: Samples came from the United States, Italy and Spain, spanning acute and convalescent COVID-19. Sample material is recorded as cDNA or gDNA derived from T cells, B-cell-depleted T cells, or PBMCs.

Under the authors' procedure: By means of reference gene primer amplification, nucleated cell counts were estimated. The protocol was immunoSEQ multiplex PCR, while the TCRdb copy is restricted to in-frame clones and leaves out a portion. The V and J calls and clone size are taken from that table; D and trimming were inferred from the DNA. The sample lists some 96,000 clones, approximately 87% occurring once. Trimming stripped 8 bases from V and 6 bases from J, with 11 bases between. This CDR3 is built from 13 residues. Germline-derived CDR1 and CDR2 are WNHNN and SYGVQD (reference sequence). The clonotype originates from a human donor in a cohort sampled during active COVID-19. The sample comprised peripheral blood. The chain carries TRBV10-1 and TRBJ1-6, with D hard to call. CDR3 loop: CASGGDFNSPLHF. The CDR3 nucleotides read TGCGCCAGCGGAGGAGATTTTAATTCACCCCTCCACTTT.